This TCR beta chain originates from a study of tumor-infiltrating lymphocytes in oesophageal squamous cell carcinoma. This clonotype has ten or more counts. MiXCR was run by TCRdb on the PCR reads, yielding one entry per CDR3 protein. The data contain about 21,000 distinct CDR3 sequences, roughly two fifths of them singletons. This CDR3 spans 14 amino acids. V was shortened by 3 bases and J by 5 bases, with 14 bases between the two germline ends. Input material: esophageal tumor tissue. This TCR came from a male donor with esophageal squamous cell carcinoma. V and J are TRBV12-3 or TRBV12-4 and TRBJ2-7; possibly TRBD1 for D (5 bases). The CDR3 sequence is CASSFYAGKNEQYF. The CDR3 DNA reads TGTGCCAGCAGTTTTTATGCAGGGAAAAACGAGCAGTACTTC.